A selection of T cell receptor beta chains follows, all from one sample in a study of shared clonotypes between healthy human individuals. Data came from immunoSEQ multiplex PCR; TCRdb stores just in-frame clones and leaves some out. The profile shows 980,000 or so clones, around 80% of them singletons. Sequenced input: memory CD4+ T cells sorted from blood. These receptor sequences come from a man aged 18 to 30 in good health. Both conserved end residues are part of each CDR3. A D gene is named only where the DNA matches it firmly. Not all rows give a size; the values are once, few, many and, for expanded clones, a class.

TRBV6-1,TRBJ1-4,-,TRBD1,CASEPPGQGGKLFF,TGTGCCAGCGAACCACCGGGACAGGGGGGAAAACTGTTTTTT
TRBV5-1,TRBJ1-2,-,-,CASSLNYRDEGYGYTF,TGCGCCAGCAGCTTGAACTACAGGGACGAGGGCTATGGCTACACCTTC
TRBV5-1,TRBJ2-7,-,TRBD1,CASSLGQDFNEQYF,TGCGCCAGCAGCCTCGGACAGGATTTCAACGAGCAGTACTTC
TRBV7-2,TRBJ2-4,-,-,CASSEEGSFNIQYF,TGTGCCAGCAGCGAGGAGGGGAGTTTTAACATTCAGTACTTC
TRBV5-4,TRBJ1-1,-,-,CASSLEGRLSMNTEAFF,TGTGCCAGCAGCTTGGAGGGCCGACTATCCATGAACACTGAAGCTTTCTTT
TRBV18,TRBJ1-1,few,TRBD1,CASSPPGQTNTEAFF,TGTGCCAGCTCACCACCGGGACAGACGAACACTGAAGCTTTCTTT
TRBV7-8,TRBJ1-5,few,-,CASSQVGGMRPQHF,TGTGCCAGCAGCCAAGTGGGGGGCATGCGGCCCCAGCATTTT
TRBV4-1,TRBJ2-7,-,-,CASSQDGLAETQEQYF,TGCGCCAGCAGCCAAGACGGGCTAGCCGAGACCCAGGAGCAGTACTTC
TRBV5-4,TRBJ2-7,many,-,CASSLGYEQYF,TGTGCCAGCAGCTTGGGCTACGAGCAGTACTTC
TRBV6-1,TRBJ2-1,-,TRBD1,CASSFGQGDKNEQFF,TGTGCCAGCAGCTTTGGACAGGGGGACAAAAATGAGCAGTTCTTC
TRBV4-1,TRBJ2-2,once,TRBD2,CASSQDRGRQTGELFF,TGCGCCAGCAGCCAAGATCGCGGGAGACAGACCGGGGAGCTGTTTTTT
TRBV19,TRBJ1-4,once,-,CASSMGSRNEKLFF,TGTGCCAGTAGTATGGGCAGCCGCAATGAAAAACTGTTTTTT
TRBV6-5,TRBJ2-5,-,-,CASGPRDGETQYF,TGTGCCAGTGGACCCCGCGATGGAGAGACCCAGTACTTC
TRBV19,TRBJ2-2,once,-,CASSIGRTGELFF,TGTGCCAGTAGTATAGGGCGAACCGGGGAGCTGTTTTTT
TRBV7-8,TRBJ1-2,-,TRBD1,CASSLRTGFSSYGYTF,TGTGCCAGCAGCTTGAGGACAGGGTTTAGCAGCTATGGCTACACCTTC
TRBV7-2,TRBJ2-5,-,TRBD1,CASSTSRTGGGETQYF,TGTGCCAGCAGCACCTCCCGGACAGGGGGGGGAGAGACCCAGTACTTC
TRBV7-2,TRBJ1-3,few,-,CASSRRDGGNTIYF,TGTGCCAGCAGCCGACGGGACGGTGGAAACACCATATATTTT
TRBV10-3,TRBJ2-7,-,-,CAISVKQGAYEQYF,TGTGCCATCAGTGTTAAACAGGGCGCCTACGAGCAGTACTTC
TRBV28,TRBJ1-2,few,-,CASSSIGQTLEGYTF,TGTGCCAGCAGTTCTATCGGACAGACACTCGAAGGCTACACCTTC
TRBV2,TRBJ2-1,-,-,CASRSGRSYNEQFF,TGTGCCAGCAGGAGCGGCCGCTCCTACAATGAGCAGTTCTTC
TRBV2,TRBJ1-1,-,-,CASSKGLIGNTEAFF,TGTGCCAGCAGTAAGGGGTTAATAGGAAACACTGAAGCTTTCTTT
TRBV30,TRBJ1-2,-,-,CAWSVDSNYGYTF,TGTGCCTGGAGTGTAGACAGTAACTATGGCTACACCTTC
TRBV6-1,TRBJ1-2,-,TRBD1,CASSQAPGQEFGYTF,TGTGCCAGCAGCCAAGCGCCGGGACAGGAATTCGGCTACACCTTC
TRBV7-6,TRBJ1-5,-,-,CASSLGEGQPQHF,TGTGCCAGCAGCTTAGGGGAGGGTCAGCCCCAGCATTTT
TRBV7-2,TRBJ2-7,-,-,CASSNRYEQYF,TGTGCCAGCAGCAATCGATACGAGCAGTACTTC
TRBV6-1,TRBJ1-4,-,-,CASRGPRSNEKLFF,TGTGCCAGCAGGGGCCCGCGATCTAATGAAAAACTGTTTTTT
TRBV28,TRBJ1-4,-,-,CASRGSQGTNEKLFF,TGTGCCAGCAGGGGTTCACAGGGAACTAATGAAAAACTGTTTTTT
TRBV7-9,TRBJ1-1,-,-,CASSPDEVGRAFF,TGTGCCAGCAGCCCCGACGAGGTGGGGAGAGCTTTCTTT
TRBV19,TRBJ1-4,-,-,CASSMAPGAGKLFF,TGTGCCAGTAGTATGGCCCCCGGAGCGGGAAAACTGTTTTTT
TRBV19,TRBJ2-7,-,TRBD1,CASSSGQNYEQYF,TGTGCCAGTAGCTCGGGACAGAACTACGAGCAGTACTTC
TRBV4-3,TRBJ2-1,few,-,CASPRSFYNEQFF,TGCGCCAGCCCCAGAAGCTTTTACAATGAGCAGTTCTTC
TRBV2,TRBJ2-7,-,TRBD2,CASSSGRIYEQYF,TGTGCCAGCAGTTCCGGGAGGATTTACGAGCAGTACTTC
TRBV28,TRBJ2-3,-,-,CASGETRGVADTQYF,TGTGCCAGCGGTGAAACCAGGGGGGTGGCAGATACGCAGTATTTT
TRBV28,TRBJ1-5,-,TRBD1,CASRGGGYNQPQHF,TGTGCCAGTCGGGGAGGGGGCTACAATCAGCCCCAGCATTTT
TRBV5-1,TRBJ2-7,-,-,CASSQGDRVSYEQYF,TGCGCCAGCAGCCAGGGCGATCGGGTGTCCTACGAGCAGTACTTC
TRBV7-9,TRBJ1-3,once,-,CASSFESSGNTIYF,TGTGCCAGCAGCTTTGAAAGCTCTGGAAACACCATATATTTT
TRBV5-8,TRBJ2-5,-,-,CASSPRRETQYF,TGTGCCAGCAGCCCAAGGAGAGAGACCCAGTACTTC
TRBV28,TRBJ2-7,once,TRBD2,CASSLLAGGVNEQYF,TGTGCCAGCAGCCTGCTAGCGGGGGGGGTTAACGAGCAGTACTTC
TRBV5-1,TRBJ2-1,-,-,CASSPRGGIHYNEQFF,TGCGCCAGCAGCCCAAGGGGCGGGATACACTACAATGAGCAGTTCTTC
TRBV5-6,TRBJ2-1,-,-,CASSLRQQTNNEQFF,TGTGCCAGCAGCTTGAGGCAGCAGACGAACAATGAGCAGTTCTTC
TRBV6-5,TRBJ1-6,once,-,CASGWATPYNSPLHF,TGTGCCAGTGGGTGGGCAACCCCCTATAATTCACCCCTCCACTTT
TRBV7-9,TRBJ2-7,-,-,CASSLGLAGEQYF,TGTGCCAGCAGCTTAGGTCTAGCCGGGGAGCAGTACTTC
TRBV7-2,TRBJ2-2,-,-,CASSLGWGRELFF,TGTGCCAGCAGCTTAGGTTGGGGACGGGAGCTGTTTTTT
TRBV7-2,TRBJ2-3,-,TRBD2,CASSPGTSGFKSTDTQYF,TGTGCCAGCAGCCCCGGGACTAGCGGTTTTAAGAGCACAGATACGCAGTATTTT
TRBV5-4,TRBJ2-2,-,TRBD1,CASRGQGKTGELFF,TGTGCCAGCCGGGGACAGGGGAAAACCGGGGAGCTGTTTTTT
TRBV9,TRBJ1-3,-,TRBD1,CASSVEGQGGNTIYF,TGTGCCAGCAGCGTAGAGGGACAGGGTGGAAACACCATATATTTT
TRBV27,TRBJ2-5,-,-,CASSSQEVETQYF,TGTGCCAGCAGTTCACAGGAGGTTGAGACCCAGTACTTC
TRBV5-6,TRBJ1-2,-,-,CASSQVGGGLDGYTF,TGTGCCAGCAGCCAGGTGGGCGGCGGTCTGGATGGCTACACCTTC